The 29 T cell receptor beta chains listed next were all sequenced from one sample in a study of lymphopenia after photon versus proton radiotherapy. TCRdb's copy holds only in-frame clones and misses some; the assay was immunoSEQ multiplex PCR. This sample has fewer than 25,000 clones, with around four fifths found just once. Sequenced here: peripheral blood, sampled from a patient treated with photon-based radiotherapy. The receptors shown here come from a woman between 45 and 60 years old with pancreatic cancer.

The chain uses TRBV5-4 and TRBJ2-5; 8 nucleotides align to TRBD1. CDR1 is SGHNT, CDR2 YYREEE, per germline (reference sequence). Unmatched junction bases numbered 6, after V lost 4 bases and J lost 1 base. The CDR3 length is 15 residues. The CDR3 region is CASSAATGGQETQYF. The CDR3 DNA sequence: TGTGCCAGCAGCGCGGCCACAGGGGGCCAAGAGACCCAGTACTTC.

CDR3 sequence reads: CASRTLLSETSYEQYF. For the CDR3, the DNA is TGTGCCAGCAGAACACTTCTCTCTGAAACCTCCTACGAGCAGTACTTC. The V gene is TRBV28, the J gene TRBJ2-7; no firm D call. V dropped 6 bases and J dropped 0 bases, with 18 bases sitting between them. The CDR3 is 16 amino acids. Germline V gene sequence: CDR1 MDHEN, CDR2 SYDVKM.

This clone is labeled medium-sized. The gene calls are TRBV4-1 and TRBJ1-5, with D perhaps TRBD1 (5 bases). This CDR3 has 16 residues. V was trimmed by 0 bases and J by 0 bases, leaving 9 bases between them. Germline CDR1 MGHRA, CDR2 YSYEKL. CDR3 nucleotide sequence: TGCGCCAGCAGCCAAGATCGGGGGATTAGCAATCAGCCCCAGCATTTT. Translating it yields CASSQDRGISNQPQHF.

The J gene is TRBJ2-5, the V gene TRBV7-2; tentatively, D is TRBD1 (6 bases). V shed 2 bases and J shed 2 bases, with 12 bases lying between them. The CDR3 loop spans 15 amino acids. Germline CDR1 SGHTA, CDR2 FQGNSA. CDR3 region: CASSLWGRGQETQYF. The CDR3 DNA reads TGTGCCAGCAGCTTATGGGGGCGCGGGCAAGAGACCCAGTACTTC.

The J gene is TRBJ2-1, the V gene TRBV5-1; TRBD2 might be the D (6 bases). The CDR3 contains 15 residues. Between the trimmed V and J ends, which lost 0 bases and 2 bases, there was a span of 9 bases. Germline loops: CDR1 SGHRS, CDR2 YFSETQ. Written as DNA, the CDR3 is TGCGCCAGCAGCTTGGATGGGAGGCCCTACAATGAGCAGTTCTTC. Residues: CASSLDGRPYNEQFF. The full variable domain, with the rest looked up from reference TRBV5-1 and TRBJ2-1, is KAGVTQTPRYLIKTRGQQVTLSCSPISGHRSVSWYQQTPGQGLQFLFEYFSETQRNKGNFPGRFSGRQFSNSRSEMNVSTLELGDSALYLCASSLDGRPYNEQFFGPGTRLTVL.

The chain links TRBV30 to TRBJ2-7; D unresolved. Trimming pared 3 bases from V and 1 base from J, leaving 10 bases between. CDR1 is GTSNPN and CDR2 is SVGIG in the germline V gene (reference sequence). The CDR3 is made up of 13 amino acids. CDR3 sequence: CAWRDGVSYEQYF. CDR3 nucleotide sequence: TGTGCCTGGAGGGACGGCGTATCCTACGAGCAGTACTTC.

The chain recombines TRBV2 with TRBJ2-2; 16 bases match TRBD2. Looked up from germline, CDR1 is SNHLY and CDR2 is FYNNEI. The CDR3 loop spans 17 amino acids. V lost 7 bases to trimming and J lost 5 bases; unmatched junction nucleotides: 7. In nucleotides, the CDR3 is TGTGCCAGCACCCTGGGACTAGCGGGAGGGCCGACCGGGGAGCTGTTTTTT. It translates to CASTLGLAGGPTGELFF. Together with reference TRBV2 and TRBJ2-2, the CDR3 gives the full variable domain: EPEVTQTPSHQVTQMGQEVILRCVPISNHLYFYWYRQILGQKVEFLVSFYNNEISEKSEIFDDQFSVERPDGSNFTLKIRSTKLEDSAMYFCASTLGLAGGPTGELFFGEGSRLTVL.

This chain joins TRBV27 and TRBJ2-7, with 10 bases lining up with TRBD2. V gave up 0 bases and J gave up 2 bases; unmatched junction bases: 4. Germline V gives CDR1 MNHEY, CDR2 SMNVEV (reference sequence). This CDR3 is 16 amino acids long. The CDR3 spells CASSLSPSGGTYEQYF. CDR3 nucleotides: TGTGCCAGCAGTTTATCGCCTAGCGGGGGAACCTACGAGCAGTACTTC.

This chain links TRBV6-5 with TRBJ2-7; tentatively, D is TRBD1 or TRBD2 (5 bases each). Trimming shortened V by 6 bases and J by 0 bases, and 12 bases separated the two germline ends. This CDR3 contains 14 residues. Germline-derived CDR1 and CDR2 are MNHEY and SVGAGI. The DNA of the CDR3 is TGTGCCAGCAGAGCTCGGGACGGCTCCTACGAGCAGTACTTC. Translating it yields CASRARDGSYEQYF.

DNA for the CDR3: TGTGCCAGCAGTGGGGCGGGAGTGTGTACAGATACGCAGTATTTT. Encoded protein: CASSGAGVCTDTQYF. This chain connects TRBV6-4 to TRBJ2-3; 7 bases match TRBD2. Germline values: CDR1 MRHNA, CDR2 SNTAGT. This CDR3 is built from 15 residues. V lost 4 bases, J lost 3 bases, and 7 bases stayed unmatched.

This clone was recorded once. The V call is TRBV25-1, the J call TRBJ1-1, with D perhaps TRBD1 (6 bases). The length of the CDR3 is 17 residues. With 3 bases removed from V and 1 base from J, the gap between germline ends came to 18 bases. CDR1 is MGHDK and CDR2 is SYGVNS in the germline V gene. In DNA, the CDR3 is TGTGCCAGCAGTGAGACAGGAGCATTCAGGGAGAACACTGAAGCTTTCTTT. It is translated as CASSETGAFRENTEAFF.

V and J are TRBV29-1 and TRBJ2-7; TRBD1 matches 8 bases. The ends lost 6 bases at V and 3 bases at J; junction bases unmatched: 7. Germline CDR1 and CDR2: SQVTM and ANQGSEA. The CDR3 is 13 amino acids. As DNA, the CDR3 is TGCAGCGTCCAGACAGGGGCCGACTACGAGCAGTACTTC. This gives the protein CSVQTGADYEQYF.

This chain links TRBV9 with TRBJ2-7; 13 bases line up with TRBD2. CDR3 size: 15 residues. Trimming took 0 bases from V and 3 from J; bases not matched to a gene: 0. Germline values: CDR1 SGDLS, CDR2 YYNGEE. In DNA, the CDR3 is TGTGCCAGCAGCGTAGGGACTAGCGGGAGCTACGAGCAGTACTTC. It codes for CASSVGTSGSYEQYF.

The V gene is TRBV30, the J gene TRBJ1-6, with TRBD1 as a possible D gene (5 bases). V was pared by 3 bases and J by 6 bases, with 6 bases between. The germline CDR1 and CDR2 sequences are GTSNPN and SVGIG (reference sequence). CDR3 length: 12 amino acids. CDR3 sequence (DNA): TGTGCCTGGAGCGGGACTAATTCACCCCTCCACTTT. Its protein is CAWSGTNSPLHF.

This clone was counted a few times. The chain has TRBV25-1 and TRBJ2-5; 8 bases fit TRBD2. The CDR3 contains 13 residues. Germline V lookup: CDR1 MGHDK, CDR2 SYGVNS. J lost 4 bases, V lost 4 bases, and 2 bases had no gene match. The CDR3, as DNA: TGTGCCAGCAGTGTAGCGGGGATAGAGACCCAGTACTTC. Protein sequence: CASSVAGIETQYF.

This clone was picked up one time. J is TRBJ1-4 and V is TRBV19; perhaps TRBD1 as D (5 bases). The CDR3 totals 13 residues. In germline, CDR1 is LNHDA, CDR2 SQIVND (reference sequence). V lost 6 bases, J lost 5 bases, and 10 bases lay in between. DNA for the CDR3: TGTGCCAGTAGGGAGGGACCGAATGAAAAACTGTTTTTT. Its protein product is CASREGPNEKLFF.

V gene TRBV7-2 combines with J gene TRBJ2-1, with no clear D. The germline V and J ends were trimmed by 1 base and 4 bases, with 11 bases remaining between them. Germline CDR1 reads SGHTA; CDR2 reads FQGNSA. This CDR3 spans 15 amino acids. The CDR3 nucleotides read TGTGCCAGCAGCTTAGAGGCTAGTGGGTACAATGAGCAGTTCTTC. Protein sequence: CASSLEASGYNEQFF.

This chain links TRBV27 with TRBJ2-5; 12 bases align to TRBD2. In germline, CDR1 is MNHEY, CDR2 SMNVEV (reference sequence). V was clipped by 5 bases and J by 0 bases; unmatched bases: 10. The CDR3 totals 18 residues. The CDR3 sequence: CASSPGLRTSGNQETQYF. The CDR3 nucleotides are TGTGCCAGCAGTCCTGGGCTTAGGACTAGCGGGAACCAAGAGACCCAGTACTTC.

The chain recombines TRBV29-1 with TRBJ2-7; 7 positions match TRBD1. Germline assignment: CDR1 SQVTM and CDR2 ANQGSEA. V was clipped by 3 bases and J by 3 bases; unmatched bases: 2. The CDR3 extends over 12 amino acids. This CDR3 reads CSVEAGGYEQYF. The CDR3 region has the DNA TGCAGCGTTGAGGCAGGGGGCTACGAGCAGTACTTC.

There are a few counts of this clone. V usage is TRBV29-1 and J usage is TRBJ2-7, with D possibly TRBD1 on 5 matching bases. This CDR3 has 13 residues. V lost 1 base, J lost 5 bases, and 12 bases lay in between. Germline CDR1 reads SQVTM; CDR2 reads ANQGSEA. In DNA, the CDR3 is TGCAGCGTTGAAGGGACAACCGCCCACGAGCAGTACTTC. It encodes CSVEGTTAHEQYF.

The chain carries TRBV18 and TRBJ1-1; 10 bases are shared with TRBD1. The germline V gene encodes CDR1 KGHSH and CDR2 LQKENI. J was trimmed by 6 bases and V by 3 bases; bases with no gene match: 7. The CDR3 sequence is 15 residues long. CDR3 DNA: TGTGCCAGCTCACCCTCGACAGGGGGCCAATCTGAAGCTTTCTTT. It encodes CASSPSTGGQSEAFF.

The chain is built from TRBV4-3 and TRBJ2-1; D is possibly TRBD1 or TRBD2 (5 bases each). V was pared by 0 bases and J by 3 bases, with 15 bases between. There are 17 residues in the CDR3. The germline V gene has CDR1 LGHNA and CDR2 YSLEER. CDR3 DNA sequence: TGCGCCAGCAGCCAAGACCTCGGGACCGGCAACTACAATGAGCAGTTCTTC. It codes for CASSQDLGTGNYNEQFF.

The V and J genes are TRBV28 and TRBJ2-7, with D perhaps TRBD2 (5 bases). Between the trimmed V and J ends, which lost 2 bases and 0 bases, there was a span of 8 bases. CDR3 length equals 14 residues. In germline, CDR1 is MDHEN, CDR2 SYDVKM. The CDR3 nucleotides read TGTGCCAGCAGTTTAACGGGGATCTCCTACGAGCAGTACTTC. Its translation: CASSLTGISYEQYF.

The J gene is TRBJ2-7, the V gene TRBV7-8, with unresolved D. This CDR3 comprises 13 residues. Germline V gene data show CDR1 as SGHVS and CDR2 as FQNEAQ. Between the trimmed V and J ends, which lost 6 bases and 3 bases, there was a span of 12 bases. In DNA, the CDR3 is TGTGCCAGCAGACCGCCGGCGTTCTACGAGCAGTACTTC. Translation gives CASRPPAFYEQYF. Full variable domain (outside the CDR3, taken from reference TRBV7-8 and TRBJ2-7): GAGVSQSPRYKVAKRGQDVALRCDPISGHVSLFWYQQALGQGPEFLTYFQNEAQLDKSGLPSDRFFAERPEGSVSTLKIQRTQQEDSAVYLCASRPPAFYEQYFGPGTRLTVT.

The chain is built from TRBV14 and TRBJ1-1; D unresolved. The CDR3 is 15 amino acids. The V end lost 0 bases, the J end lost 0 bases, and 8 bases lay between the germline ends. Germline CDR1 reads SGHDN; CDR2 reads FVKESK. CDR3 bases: TGTGCCAGCAGCCAAGATATGATTTTGAACACTGAAGCTTTCTTT. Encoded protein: CASSQDMILNTEAFF.

The CDR3: CASSLDSWVAGSSYNEQFF. The CDR3 DNA is TGTGCCAGCAGCTTAGATAGTTGGGTGGCGGGAAGCTCCTACAATGAGCAGTTCTTC. The rearrangement uses TRBV11-3 and TRBJ2-1; D possibly corresponds to TRBD2 (6 bases). This CDR3 has 19 amino acids. V dropped 0 bases and J dropped 0 bases, with 18 bases sitting between them. In germline, CDR1 is SGHNT, CDR2 YENEEA.

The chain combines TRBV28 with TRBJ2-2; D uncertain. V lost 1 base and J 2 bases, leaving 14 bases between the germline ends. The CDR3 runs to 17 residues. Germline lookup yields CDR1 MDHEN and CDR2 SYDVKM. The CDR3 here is CASSLSSGPINTGELFF. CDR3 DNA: TGTGCCAGCAGTTTATCGTCTGGCCCCATAAACACCGGGGAGCTGTTTTTT.

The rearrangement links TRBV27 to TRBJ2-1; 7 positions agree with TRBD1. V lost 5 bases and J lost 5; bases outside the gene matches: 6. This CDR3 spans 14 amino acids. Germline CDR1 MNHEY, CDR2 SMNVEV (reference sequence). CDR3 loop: CASSGRQGNNEQFF. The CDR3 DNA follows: TGTGCCAGCAGTGGGCGACAGGGAAACAATGAGCAGTTCTTC.

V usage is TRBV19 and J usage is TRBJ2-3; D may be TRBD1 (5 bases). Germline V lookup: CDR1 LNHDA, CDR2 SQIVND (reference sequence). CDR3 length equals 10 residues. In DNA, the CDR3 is TGTGTCAGGGCTACAGATACGCAGTATTTT. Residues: CVRATDTQYF.